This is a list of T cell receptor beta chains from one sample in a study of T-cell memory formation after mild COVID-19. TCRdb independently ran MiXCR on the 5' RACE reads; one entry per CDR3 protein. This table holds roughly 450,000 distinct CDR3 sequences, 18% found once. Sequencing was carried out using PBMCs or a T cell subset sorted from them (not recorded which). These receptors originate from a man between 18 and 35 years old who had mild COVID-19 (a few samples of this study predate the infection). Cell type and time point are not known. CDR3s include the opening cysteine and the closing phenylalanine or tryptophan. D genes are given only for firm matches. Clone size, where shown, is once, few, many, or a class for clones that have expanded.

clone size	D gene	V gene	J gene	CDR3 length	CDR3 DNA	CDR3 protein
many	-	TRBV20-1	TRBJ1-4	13	TGCAGTGCTCACCGGGACGGCCTTGAAAAACTGTTTTTT	CSAHRDGLEKLFF
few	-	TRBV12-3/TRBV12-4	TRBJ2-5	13	TGTGCCATCCAGAAAGCCGGCCAAGAGACCCAGTACTTC	CAIQKAGQETQYF
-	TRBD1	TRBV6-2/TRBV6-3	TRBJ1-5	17	TGTGCCAGCAGGGGGACAGGGGGCGGAGGAGGCCATCAGCCCCAGCATTTT	CASRGTGGGGGHQPQHF
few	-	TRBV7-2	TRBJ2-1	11	TGTGCCAGCAGGGTCGGCTATGAGCAGTTCTTC	CASRVGYEQFF
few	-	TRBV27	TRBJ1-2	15	TGTGCCAGCAGTTTTTTGGACGGCCCCCAGGGTGGCTACACCTTC	CASSFLDGPQGGYTF
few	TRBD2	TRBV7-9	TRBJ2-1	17	TGTGCCAGCAGCCATCCGACTAGCGGGAGAACCTACAATGAGCAGTTCTTC	CASSHPTSGRTYNEQFF
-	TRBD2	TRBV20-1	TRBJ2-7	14	TGCAGTGCAAATACTCCCGGGACTAGCGACGAGCAGTACTTC	CSANTPGTSDEQYF
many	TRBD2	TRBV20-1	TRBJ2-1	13	TGCAGTGCTAGAGATGGACTAGCTAATGAGCAGTTCTTC	CSARDGLANEQFF
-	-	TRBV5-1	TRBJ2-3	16	TGCGCCAGCAGCTTGGAAACAGCCATGACCGCAGATACGCAGTATTTT	CASSLETAMTADTQYF
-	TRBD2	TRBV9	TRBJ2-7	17	TGTGCCAGCAGCGAACATTCCGGGACTAGCACTACCTACGAGCAGTACTTC	CASSEHSGTSTTYEQYF
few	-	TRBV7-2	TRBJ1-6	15	TGTGCCAGCAGCTTAGAATTATCCGGGGGGCCACCCCTCCACTTT	CASSLELSGGPPLHF
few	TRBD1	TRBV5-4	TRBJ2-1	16	TGTGCCAGCAGCTGGATGGACAGGAGCTCCTACAATGAGCAGTTCTTC	CASSWMDRSSYNEQFF
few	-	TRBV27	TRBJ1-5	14	TGTGCCAGCAGTCCCCGAGGGGGGGATCAGCCCCAGCATTTT	CASSPRGGDQPQHF
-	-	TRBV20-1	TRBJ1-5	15	TGCAGTGCTAGAGTTGCCGGGGGAGACTTTCGGCCCCAGCATTTT	CSARVAGGDFRPQHF
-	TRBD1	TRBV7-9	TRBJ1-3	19	TGTGCCAGCAGCCCGAGCCGGGACAGGGCCCTAAGCTCTGGAAACACCATATATTTT	CASSPSRDRALSSGNTIYF
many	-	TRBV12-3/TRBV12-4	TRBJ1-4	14	TGTGCCAGCAGCCGGACAGCAACTAATGAAAAACTGTTTTTT	CASSRTATNEKLFF
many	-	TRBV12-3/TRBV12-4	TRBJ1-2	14	TGTGCCAGCAGTTTTCCCCTCTTTCGGTATGGCTACACCTTC	CASSFPLFRYGYTF
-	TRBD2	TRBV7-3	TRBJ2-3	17	TGTGCCAGCAGCCGCCTAGCGGGGCCCAAAAGCACAGATACGCAGTATTTT	CASSRLAGPKSTDTQYF
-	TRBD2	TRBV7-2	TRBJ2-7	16	TGTGCCAGCAGCTTAGGAGCTAGCGGTCTATCCTACGAGCAGTACTTC	CASSLGASGLSYEQYF
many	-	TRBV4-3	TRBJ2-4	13	TGCGCCAGCAGCCAAGGGCAGCAAAACATTCAGTACTTC	CASSQGQQNIQYF
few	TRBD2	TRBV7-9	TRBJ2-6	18	TGTGCCAGCATCCTTACCCCGGGAGGGCTCTCTGGGGCCAACGTCCTGACTTTC	CASILTPGGLSGANVLTF
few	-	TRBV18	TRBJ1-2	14	TGTGCCAGCTCACCACCGGCAGCAAACTATGGCTACACCTTC	CASSPPAANYGYTF
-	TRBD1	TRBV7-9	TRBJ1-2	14	TGTGCCAGCAGCTTAACGACAGGGCTCCATGGCTACACCTTC	CASSLTTGLHGYTF
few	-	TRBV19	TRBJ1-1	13	TGTGCCAGTAGTCCCCAATACGACACTGAAGCTTTCTTT	CASSPQYDTEAFF
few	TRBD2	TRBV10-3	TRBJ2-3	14	TGTGCCATCGGCGCTAGCGGACCCACAGATACGCAGTATTTT	CAIGASGPTDTQYF
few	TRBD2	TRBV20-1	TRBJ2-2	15	TGCAGTGCTAGACTAGCGGGCGCGAACACCGGGGAGCTGTTTTTT	CSARLAGANTGELFF
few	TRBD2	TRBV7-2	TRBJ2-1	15	TGTGCCAGCAGCTTATCTAGCGGGGTCCACAATGAGCAGTTCTTC	CASSLSSGVHNEQFF
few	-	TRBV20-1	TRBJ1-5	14	TGCAGTGCTAGAGTTCGGGCAGCTAATCAGCCCCAGCATTTT	CSARVRAANQPQHF
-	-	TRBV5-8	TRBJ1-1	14	TGTGCCAGCAGCTGGAGCCACGGGGGAACTGAAGCTTTCTTT	CASSWSHGGTEAFF
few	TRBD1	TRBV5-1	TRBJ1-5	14	TGCGCCAGCAGCCCCGACAGGGGAGTTCAGCCCCAGCATTTT	CASSPDRGVQPQHF
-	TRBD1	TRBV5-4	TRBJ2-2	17	TGTGCCAGCAGCCCGGACAGGACAGGGCTGAACACCGGGGAGCTGTTTTTT	CASSPDRTGLNTGELFF
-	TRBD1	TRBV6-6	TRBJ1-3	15	TGTGCCAGCAGTTCCTTTGGACAGGGGGCAAACACCATATATTTT	CASSSFGQGANTIYF
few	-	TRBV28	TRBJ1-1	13	TGTGCCAGCAGTTTGGCGGGGCACACTGAAGCTTTCTTT	CASSLAGHTEAFF
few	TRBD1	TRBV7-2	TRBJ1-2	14	TGTGCCAGCAGCTGGACAGGGGGTAGCTATGGCTACACCTTC	CASSWTGGSYGYTF
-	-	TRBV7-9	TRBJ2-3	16	TGTGCCAGCAGCTTAGTGGACCTTACAGGGTTGGATACGCAGTATTTT	CASSLVDLTGLDTQYF
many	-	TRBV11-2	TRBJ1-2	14	TGTGCCAGCAGCTTAGATCAAGCTGGGTACGGCTACACCTTC	CASSLDQAGYGYTF
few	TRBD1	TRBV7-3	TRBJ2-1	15	TGTGCCAGCAGCTTATTCACAGGGGACTACAATGAGCAGTTCTTC	CASSLFTGDYNEQFF
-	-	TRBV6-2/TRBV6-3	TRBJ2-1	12	TGTGCCAGCAGTTACTCGCTGGGTGAGCAGTTCTTC	CASSYSLGEQFF
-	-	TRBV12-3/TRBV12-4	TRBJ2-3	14	TGTGCCAGTAGTCCTGCGGGTAGTCCAGATACGCAGTATTTT	CASSPAGSPDTQYF
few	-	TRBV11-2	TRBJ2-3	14	TGTGCCAGCAGCTTAGTTATAGGGTGGGATACGCAGTATTTT	CASSLVIGWDTQYF
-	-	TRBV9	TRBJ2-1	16	TGTGCCAGCAGCGCCCCTGGCGGGACCGAACACAATGAGCAGTTCTTC	CASSAPGGTEHNEQFF
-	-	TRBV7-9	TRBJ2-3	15	TGTGCCAGCAGCTTAGACGTCGGGGGTAGAAATACGCAGTATTTT	CASSLDVGGRNTQYF
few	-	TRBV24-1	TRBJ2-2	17	TGTGCCACCAGTGATCCCATAGGCGGTCTGGGCACCGGGGAGCTGTTTTTT	CATSDPIGGLGTGELFF
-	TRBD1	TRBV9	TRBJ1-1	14	TGTGCCAGCGGACAGGGACAGGGAAACACTGAAGCTTTCTTT	CASGQGQGNTEAFF
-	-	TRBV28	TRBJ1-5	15	TGTGCCAGCAGTTCCAACCCTCAAGCAGGTCAGCCCCAGCATTTT	CASSSNPQAGQPQHF
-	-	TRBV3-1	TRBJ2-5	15	TGTGCCAGCAGTCATAACCAAGGGGGGGAAGAGACCCAGTACTTC	CASSHNQGGEETQYF
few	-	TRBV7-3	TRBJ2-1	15	TGTGCCAGCAGCTCATCCCTTGTGGGTCACAATGAGCAGTTCTTC	CASSSSLVGHNEQFF
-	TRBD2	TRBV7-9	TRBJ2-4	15	TGTGCCAGCAGCTCTAGCGGCAGGGTTTTAAACATTCAGTACTTC	CASSSSGRVLNIQYF
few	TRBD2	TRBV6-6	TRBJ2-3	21	TGTGCCAGCAGTTACCCGGCCATGGCGTCGGGGGGGCAGAAGGGCACAGATACGCAGTATTTT	CASSYPAMASGGQKGTDTQYF
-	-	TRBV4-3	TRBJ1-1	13	TGCGCCAGCAGGGGAGGGGGTAGGACTGAAGCTTTCTTT	CASRGGGRTEAFF
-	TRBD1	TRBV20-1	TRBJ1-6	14	TGCAGTGCTTGGGACAGGGGGGACAATTCACCCCTCCACTTT	CSAWDRGDNSPLHF
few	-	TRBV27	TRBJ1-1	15	TGTGCCAGCAGTTTATATGGGGGGAAGGACACTGAAGCTTTCTTT	CASSLYGGKDTEAFF
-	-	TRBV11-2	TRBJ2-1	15	TGTGCCAGCAGCCCCTCCTGGCCTAGCGAAGGTGAGCAGTTCTTC	CASSPSWPSEGEQFF
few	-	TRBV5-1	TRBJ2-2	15	TGCGCCAGCAGCTTGTCTGCGGCCAACACCGGGGAGCTGTTTTTT	CASSLSAANTGELFF